A single sample is the source of the 24 T cell receptor beta chains below, sequenced in a study of cytomegalovirus exposure and HLA in healthy donors. Primers for the PCR totalled 60 Vbeta and 13 Jbeta. Clones were read by immunoSEQ multiplex PCR, and TCRdb kept only the in-frame ones, dropping some. The table includes 100,000 or so clones, roughly four fifths detected once. Sample: PBMCs. These receptors were taken from a middle-aged man in good health and CMV-seronegative.

This rearrangement joins TRBV19 to TRBJ2-5; D is possibly TRBD2 (6 bases). CDR1 is LNHDA, CDR2 SQIVND, per germline (reference sequence). Trimming removed 10 bases from V and 2 bases from J, with 17 bases in between. There are 14 residues in the CDR3. The chain's CDR3 is CATPEKEGQETQYF. The CDR3 coding sequence is TGTGCCACCCCGGAGAAGGAGGGTCAAGAGACCCAGTACTTC.

The chain joins TRBV7-3 to TRBJ2-7, with D tentatively TRBD1 (6 bases). Germline CDR1 is SGHTA and CDR2 is FQGTGA. V dropped 5 bases and J dropped 8 bases, with 16 bases sitting between them. This CDR3 has 13 residues. The CDR3 region has the DNA TGTGCCAGCAGCCCGGAACAGGGCCGCAAGCAGTACTTC. Translated: CASSPEQGRKQYF.

The rearrangement uses TRBV6-5 and TRBJ2-5; D is perhaps TRBD2 (5 bases). The CDR3 sequence is 15 residues long. Germline V lookup: CDR1 MNHEY, CDR2 SVGAGI. The ends were cut back, 5 bases at V and 5 bases at J, with 18 bases in the middle. CDR3 in amino acids: CASSRRTGVRETQYF. The CDR3 bases are TGTGCCAGCAGTAGGAGGACTGGCGTGCGGGAGACCCAGTACTTC.

The rearrangement links TRBV21-1 to TRBJ2-7; TRBD2, as called in the table, went unchecked against the DNA. TRBV21-1 is tagged as a pseudogene. The CDR3 runs 17 residues. CDR3 sequence (DNA): TGTGCCAGCAGCCAGTTAGAGCGGGAGGGTGTCTCCTACGAGCAGTACTTC. Its protein is CASSQLEREGVSYEQYF.

Concerning this clone: The sample holds other DNA sequences that translate to the same CDR3. The chain is built from TRBV7-3 and TRBJ1-3; possible D gene TRBD1, 6 bases. Trimming cost V 4 bases and J 1 base, with 11 bases left between them. The germline V gene has CDR1 SGHTA and CDR2 FQGTGA. This CDR3 is built from 15 residues. CDR3 DNA sequence: TGTGCCAGCAGCTCGGGACAATCTTCTGGAAACACCATATATTTT. As protein: CASSSGQSSGNTIYF.

This chain links TRBV7-6 with TRBJ1-2; D is perhaps TRBD1 (6 bases). CDR1 is SGHVS, CDR2 FNYEAQ, per germline. The CDR3 extends over 14 amino acids. V was pared by 5 bases and J by 7 bases, with 17 bases between. The CDR3: CASSLTGGSGGYTF. CDR3 in DNA: TGTGCCAGCAGCCTAACGGGGGGCTCAGGTGGCTACACCTTC.

The chain employs TRBV28 and TRBJ1-5; 9 bases are a match to TRBD1. This CDR3 comprises 14 residues. With V trimmed by 7 bases and J by 4 bases, 5 bases remained unmatched. Germline values: CDR1 MDHEN, CDR2 SYDVKM. The DNA of the CDR3 is TGTGCCAGCAAACTGGGACAGGGAAATCAGCCCCAGCATTTT. The encoded protein is CASKLGQGNQPQHF. The whole variable domain, filled in from reference TRBV28 and TRBJ1-5, reads DVKVTQSSRYLVKRTGEKVFLECVQDMDHENMFWYRQDPGLGLRLIYFSYDVKMKEKGDIPEGYSVSREKKERFSLILESASTNQTSMYLCASKLGQGNQPQHFGDGTRLSIL.

This clone was found once. The V and J genes are TRBV4-2 and TRBJ1-1, with TRBD1 matching 8 bases. V was pared by 4 bases and J by 5 bases, with 0 bases of the junction left unmatched. This CDR3 region has 12 residues. The germline CDR1 and CDR2 sequences are LGHNA and YNFKEQ. The CDR3 nucleotides are TGTGCCAGCAGCCGACAGGGGACTGAAGCTTTCTTT. Its translation is CASSRQGTEAFF.

The chain uses TRBV13 and TRBJ2-3; TRBD2 agrees at 9 bases. The ends lost 8 bases at V and 3 bases at J; junction bases unmatched: 9. The CDR3 length is 15 residues. The germline gives CDR1 PRHDT, CDR2 FYEKMQ (reference sequence). CDR3 residues: CASGGSGGITDTQYF. DNA for the CDR3: TGTGCCAGCGGCGGTAGCGGGGGAATTACAGATACGCAGTATTTT.

The chain combines TRBV4-1 with TRBJ2-7; perhaps TRBD2 as D (5 bases). Trimming removed 4 bases at V and 7 bases at J, with 17 bases between. This CDR3 spans 14 amino acids. Per the germline V gene, CDR1 is MGHRA and CDR2 is YSYEKL. In DNA, the CDR3 is TGCGCCAGCAGCCCCGGGTCGACCTCGGGAGAGCAGTACTTC. It specifies CASSPGSTSGEQYF.

The gene calls are TRBV5-6 and TRBJ2-7, with TRBD2 as a possible D gene (5 bases). This CDR3 region has 15 residues. V lost 0 bases and J 4 bases, leaving 14 bases between the germline ends. Germline V gene sequence: CDR1 SGHDT, CDR2 YYEEEE. In DNA, the CDR3 is TGTGCCAGCAGCTTGGCAAGGCTAGCCCAGTACGAGCAGTACTTC. This translates into CASSLARLAQYEQYF.

This clone was seen more than once but under ten times. The chain employs TRBV4-1 and TRBJ2-3; 8 bases align to TRBD1. V lost 0 bases and J lost 6; bases outside the gene matches: 2. CDR1 is MGHRA, CDR2 YSYEKL, per germline. The CDR3 sequence is 14 residues long. The CDR3 here is CASSQDRGRDTQYF. The CDR3 DNA sequence: TGCGCCAGCAGCCAAGACAGGGGGCGCGATACGCAGTATTTT.

The chain combines TRBV6-1 with TRBJ2-1; maybe TRBD1 (6 bases). CDR3 size: 14 residues. Germline CDR1 reads MNHNS; CDR2 reads SASEGT. Trimming left V 3 bases short and J 0 bases short, with 6 bases between. For the CDR3, the DNA is TGTGCCAGCAGTGAGGACAGCTCCTACAATGAGCAGTTCTTC. Translation gives CASSEDSSYNEQFF.

This clone was seen just once. The chain is built from TRBV6-5 and TRBJ2-4; 7 nucleotides line up with TRBD1. The CDR3 consists of 15 residues. CDR1 and CDR2 (germline): MNHEY, SVGAGI. J lost 8 bases, V lost 6 bases, and 13 bases had no gene match. The CDR3 protein is CASRLTGAEMDIQYF. The CDR3 nucleotides read TGTGCCAGCAGACTAACAGGGGCCGAGATGGACATTCAGTACTTC.

The J gene is TRBJ2-1, the V gene TRBV19, with 7 nucleotides matching TRBD2. Trimming took 5 bases from V and 2 from J; bases not matched to a gene: 6. Germline CDR1 and CDR2: LNHDA and SQIVND (reference sequence). CDR3 length: 15 amino acids. The CDR3 DNA reads as TGTGCCAGTAGTCGGGCGGGAGTCCCCTACAATGAGCAGTTCTTC. Its translation is CASSRAGVPYNEQFF.

This clone was counted a few times. The chain employs TRBV7-9 and TRBJ2-1; 7 bases agree with TRBD2. The CDR3 spans 15 residues. Germline V lookup: CDR1 SEHNR, CDR2 FQNEAQ (reference sequence). Trimming removed 5 bases from V and 4 bases from J; junction bases left unmatched: 8. CDR3 loop: CASSLGLAAYNEQFF. The DNA for the CDR3 is TGTGCCAGCAGCCTCGGTCTAGCGGCATACAATGAGCAGTTCTTC.

This clone was counted a few times. The chain uses TRBV5-4 and TRBJ1-2; possible D gene TRBD1, 5 bases. There are 15 residues in the CDR3. V was clipped by 0 bases and J by 2 bases, with 11 bases between them. Germline values: CDR1 SGHNT, CDR2 YYREEE (reference sequence). In nucleotides, the CDR3 is TGTGCCAGCAGCTTGGACCAGGGATTAAACTATGGCTACACCTTC. Amino acids: CASSLDQGLNYGYTF.

This clone was counted a single time. This chain links TRBV6-1 with TRBJ2-1, with 13 bases aligning to TRBD2. V lost 4 bases and J lost 8; bases outside the gene matches: 8. This CDR3 region has 16 residues. Germline values: CDR1 MNHNS, CDR2 SASEGT. CDR3 residues: CASSGTGTSGKDEQFF. The CDR3 DNA follows: TGTGCCAGCAGTGGAACCGGGACTAGCGGGAAGGATGAGCAGTTCTTC.

This chain joins TRBV29-1 and TRBJ2-3; the D gene is possibly TRBD2 (6 bases). Trimming pared 6 bases from V and 6 bases from J, leaving 13 bases between. Germline CDR1 and CDR2: SQVTM and ANQGSEA. The CDR3 contains 12 residues. The CDR3 spells CSVVRAGDTQYF. CDR3 bases: TGCAGCGTCGTCAGGGCGGGGGATACGCAGTATTTT.

The gene calls are TRBV11-2 and TRBJ2-7; D not resolved. V was trimmed by 3 bases and J by 4 bases, leaving 4 bases between them. Germline CDR1 reads SGHAT; CDR2 reads FQNNGV. This CDR3 spans 11 amino acids. This chain's CDR3 is CASSFRYEQYF. The CDR3, as DNA: TGTGCCAGCAGCTTCAGGTACGAGCAGTACTTC.

The rearrangement uses TRBV7-8 and TRBJ1-5; a weak D match, TRBD1 (6 bases). Trimming stripped 5 bases from V and 4 bases from J, with 18 bases between. CDR3 length: 16 amino acids. Germline loops: CDR1 SGHVS, CDR2 FQNEAQ. CDR3 nucleotides: TGTGCCAGCAGCAGCGGACGGGCAGGGGAGAATCAGCCCCAGCATTTT. This encodes CASSSGRAGENQPQHF. Full variable domain (rest looked up from reference TRBV7-8 and TRBJ1-5): GAGVSQSPRYKVAKRGQDVALRCDPISGHVSLFWYQQALGQGPEFLTYFQNEAQLDKSGLPSDRFFAERPEGSVSTLKIQRTQQEDSAVYLCASSSGRAGENQPQHFGDGTRLSIL.

This clone occurred a few times. The chain links TRBV7-9 to TRBJ1-1; tentative D call: TRBD1 (6 bases). This CDR3 contains 15 residues. Germline V CDR1 and CDR2: SEHNR, FQNEAQ (reference sequence). V shed 6 bases and J shed 1 base, with 15 bases lying between them. The CDR3 sequence is CASRAALGQNTEAFF. The CDR3 DNA sequence: TGTGCCAGCAGGGCCGCTTTGGGACAGAACACTGAAGCTTTCTTT.

V is TRBV6-5 and J is TRBJ1-4, with unresolved D. CDR1 MNHEY and CDR2 SVGAGI come from the germline V gene. Deletions cut 0 bases from V and 7 bases from J, with 9 bases between. This CDR3 comprises 14 residues. Here the CDR3 DNA reads TGTGCCAGCAGTTACTCTGACTCGGGTGAAAAACTGTTTTTT. Its protein product is CASSYSDSGEKLFF.

This chain joins TRBV9 and TRBJ1-1; no clear D. CDR1 and CDR2 (germline): SGDLS, YYNGEE. This CDR3 has 14 residues. Trimming stripped 3 bases from V and 1 base from J, with 10 bases between. CDR3 nucleotides: TGTGCCAGCAGCGGAAACAGTTCGAACACTGAAGCTTTCTTT. This gives the protein CASSGNSSNTEAFF.